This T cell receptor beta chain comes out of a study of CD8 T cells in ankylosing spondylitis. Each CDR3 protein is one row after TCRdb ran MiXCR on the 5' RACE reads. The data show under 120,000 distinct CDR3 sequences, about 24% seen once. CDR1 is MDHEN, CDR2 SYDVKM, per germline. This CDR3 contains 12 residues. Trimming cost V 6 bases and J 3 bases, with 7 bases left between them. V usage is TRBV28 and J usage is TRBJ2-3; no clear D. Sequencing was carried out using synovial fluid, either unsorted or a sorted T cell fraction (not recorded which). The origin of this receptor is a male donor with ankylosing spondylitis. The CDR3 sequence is CASRIQTDTQYF. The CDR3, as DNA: TGTGCCAGCAGAATACAAACAGATACGCAGTATTTT.